A selection of T cell receptor beta chains follows, all from one sample in a study of radiotherapy plus CTLA-4 blockade in lung cancer. The repertoire was sequenced with immunoSEQ multiplex PCR; TCRdb's copy has only in-frame clones and lacks some. Among around 120,000 clones listed, around 75% were seen once. This sample comprised peripheral blood, obtained from a patient treated with radiotherapy plus ipilimumab. Receptors originate from a human donor with non-small cell lung cancer who had a partial response to radiotherapy plus ipilimumab. Each CDR3 is given without its conserved first and last residue. A D gene is named only where the DNA matches it firmly. Rows give clone size only sometimes, using once, few, many, or a class for an expanded clone.

>.|TRBV28|TRBD1
ASSLGTGGGYGYT
>few|TRBV28|.
ASTLGQFLYGYT
>.|TRBV4-1|.
ASSQDQGASSGNTIY
>.|TRBV5-4|.
ASSPKEGAAGANVLT
>once|TRBV30|.
ALQTDSQETQY
>.|TRBV19|.
ASSIQTGNQPQH
>.|TRBV7-9|TRBD1
ASSLGDREDYGYT
>few|TRBV10-2|TRBD1
ARSGTGSPDEQF
>.|TRBV11-3|.
ASSLDGQRDYNEQF
>.|TRBV5-1|TRBD1
ASSIGQGAFGYT
>.|TRBV6-5|.
ASSYGPESSYEQY
>.|TRBV5-5|TRBD1
ASSFYTGGRYEQY
>.|TRBV11-1|.
ASSLFEGSGELF
>.|TRBV9|.
ASKGPNTGELF
>.|TRBV5-4|TRBD2
ASSPNRDYKSYYEQY
>.|TRBV6-6|TRBD1
ASSYARGSFGYT
>.|TRBV7-2|.
ASSLGPVSYEQY
>.|TRBV5-4|.
ASSLTQGINEQY
>.|TRBV5-1|TRBD2
ASSPALAVQETQY
>.|TRBV2|.
ASSVRADTGELF
>.|TRBV4-1|.
ASSQDRTGEQF
>.|TRBV5-4|TRBD1
ASSLGQGISYEQY
>.|TRBV2|.
ASSEVSRQETQY
>.|TRBV13|TRBD1
ASIPTGAANTEAF
>.|TRBV18|.
ASSPRDYDEKLF
>.|TRBV15|.
ATSSGRQLAGDTQY
>.|TRBV14|TRBD2
ASSPTGRAFWETQY
>once|TRBV2|.
ASTGTSNEKLF
>.|TRBV2|.
ASSEEGIQY
>.|TRBV6-1|.
ASSDLLDRRYGYT
>.|TRBV19|.
ASSISLGNQPQH
>few|TRBV2|TRBD2
ASSRLALRSDTQY
>.|TRBV28|.
ASTEPGELSYNEQF
>once|TRBV19|.
ASSIDQEYNQPQH
>.|TRBV4-1|TRBD2
ASSIKAFGSGDSYEQY
>.|TRBV7-9|.
ASSFSGNYGYT
>many|TRBV10-3|TRBD1
AIREIGTGKSNYGYT
>.|TRBV10-1|.
ASSLDRNTGELF
>.|TRBV5-5|.
ASRGGQGTQY
>.|TRBV7-9|.
ASSLSGLTEAF